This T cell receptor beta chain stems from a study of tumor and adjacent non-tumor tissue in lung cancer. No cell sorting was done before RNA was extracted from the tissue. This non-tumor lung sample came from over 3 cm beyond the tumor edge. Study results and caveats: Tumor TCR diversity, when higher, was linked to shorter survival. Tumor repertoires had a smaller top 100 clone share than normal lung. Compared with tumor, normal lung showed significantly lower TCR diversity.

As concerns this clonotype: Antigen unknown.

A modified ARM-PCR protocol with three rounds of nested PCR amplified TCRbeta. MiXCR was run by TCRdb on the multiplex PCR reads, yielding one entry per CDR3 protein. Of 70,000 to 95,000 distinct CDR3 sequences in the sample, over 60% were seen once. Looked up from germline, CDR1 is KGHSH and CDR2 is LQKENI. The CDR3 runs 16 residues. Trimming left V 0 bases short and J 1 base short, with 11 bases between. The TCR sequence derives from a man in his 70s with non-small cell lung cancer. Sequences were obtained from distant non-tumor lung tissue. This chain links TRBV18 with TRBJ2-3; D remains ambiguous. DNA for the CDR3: TGTGCCAGCTCACCACCGCTTTACGCAGGCACAGATACGCAGTATTTT. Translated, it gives CASSPPLYAGTDTQYF.